Listed below are T cell receptor beta chains from one sample, sequenced in a study of T cell responses to AZD1222 COVID-19 vaccine. TCRdb keeps only in-frame clones here, not all; method: immunoSEQ multiplex PCR. The table has approximately 190,000 clones, about 93% seen once. Source: peripheral blood, taken 28 days after the second AZD1222 dose. These receptors originate from an adult who received the AZD1222 COVID-19 vaccine. Each CDR3 is given with its conserved first and last residue. Each record gives: J gene, V gene, clone size, D gene, CDR3 length, CDR3 protein, CDR3 DNA. The D gene is left open where the match is weak. The size field is filled for only some rows; it gives once, few, many or a size class.

TRBJ2-1 TRBV15 - - 13 CATKASSYNEQFF TGTGCCACCAAGGCAAGCTCCTACAATGAGCAGTTCTTC
TRBJ1-2 TRBV7-9 - - 14 CASSPLGGVGGYTF TGTGCCAGCAGCCCGCTAGGGGGAGTCGGTGGCTACACCTTC
TRBJ2-7 TRBV6-5 - - 13 CASSPGTLYEQYF TGTGCCAGCAGCCCCGGGACCCTGTACGAGCAGTACTTC
TRBJ1-2 TRBV3-1/TRBV3-2 - TRBD1 14 CASSLGTANYGYTF TGTGCCAGCAGCCTTGGGACAGCTAACTATGGCTACACCTTC
TRBJ1-3 TRBV7-8 few TRBD1 16 CASSPRHGTGGNTIYF TGTGCCAGCAGCCCACGCCACGGGACAGGGGGTAACACCATATATTTT
TRBJ1-1 TRBV6-6 - - 13 CASSRGVGTEAFF TGTGCCAGCAGCAGGGGAGTCGGGACTGAAGCTTTCTTT
TRBJ1-1 TRBV18 - - 15 CASSPLSGLGTEAFF TGTGCCAGCTCACCATTGTCGGGATTGGGCACTGAAGCTTTCTTT
TRBJ1-2 TRBV19 - - 15 CASRLIDGRGYGYTF TGTGCCAGTAGACTGATAGATGGCAGGGGATATGGCTACACCTTC
TRBJ2-2 TRBV11-3 - - 15 CASSFMSTDAGELFF TGTGCCAGCAGCTTTATGTCTACAGACGCTGGGGAGCTGTTTTTT
TRBJ1-2 TRBV28 - - 14 CASSLVGIGYGYTF TGTGCCAGCAGTTTAGTGGGGATAGGCTATGGCTACACCTTC
TRBJ2-5 TRBV18 - - 12 CASSPQEETQYF TGTGCCAGCTCACCGCAGGAAGAGACCCAGTACTTC
TRBJ1-3 TRBV9 - - 13 CASSAQDGNTIYF TGTGCCAGCAGCGCCCAAGATGGAAACACCATATATTTT
TRBJ1-1 TRBV12-3/TRBV12-4 - - 12 CASSLLGTEAFF TGTGCCAGCAGTCTGCTTGGCACTGAAGCTTTCTTT
TRBJ2-3 TRBV2 - - 12 CASRNLADTQYF TGTGCCAGCAGGAACCTCGCCGATACGCAGTATTTT
TRBJ2-3 TRBV19 - - 15 CASSIKTASTDTQYF TGTGCCAGTAGTATAAAGACGGCTAGCACAGATACGCAGTATTTT
TRBJ2-7 TRBV5-6 - - 11 CASSFLFEQYF TGTGCCAGCAGCTTCTTGTTCGAGCAGTACTTC
TRBJ1-2 TRBV2 - - 12 CASRWDNYGYTF TGTGCCAGTCGTTGGGATAACTATGGCTACACCTTC
TRBJ1-1 TRBV18 - - 16 CASSLDGDRLNTEAFF TGTGCCAGCTCACTCGACGGCGACCGCCTGAACACTGAAGCTTTCTTT
TRBJ2-5 TRBV5-1 few - 15 CASSLAVGTQETQYF TGCGCCAGCAGCTTGGCTGTGGGGACCCAAGAGACCCAGTACTTC
TRBJ1-2 TRBV5-4 few TRBD1 15 CASSPSQQGAYGYTF TGTGCCAGCAGTCCAAGCCAACAGGGGGCCTATGGCTACACCTTC
TRBJ1-1 TRBV19 - - 15 CASSIRQRGNTEAFF TGTGCCAGTAGTATCCGACAGAGAGGGAACACTGAAGCTTTCTTT
TRBJ2-3 TRBV7-3 - - 12 CASSLNKDTQYF TGTGCCAGCAGCTTAAACAAAGATACGCAGTATTTT
TRBJ2-7 TRBV19 - TRBD1 16 CASRKLQGAGSYEQYF TGTGCCAGTAGGAAGCTTCAGGGGGCGGGCTCCTACGAGCAGTACTTC
TRBJ2-2 TRBV29-1 once - 13 CSVGGQGTGELFF TGCAGCGTGGGGGGACAAGGGACCGGGGAGCTGTTTTTT
TRBJ1-5 TRBV7-9 - - 17 CASSTSREAARNQPQHF TGTGCCAGCTCTACCTCTAGGGAAGCAGCGCGCAATCAGCCCCAGCATTTT
TRBJ1-2 TRBV2 - TRBD1 16 CASSESDRAVSNGYTF TGTGCCAGCAGTGAATCCGACAGGGCCGTTTCCAATGGCTACACCTTC
TRBJ2-7 TRBV10-3 once - 17 CASLGTSSKGSSYEQYF TGTGCCTCTCTCGGGACCTCTTCGAAGGGAAGCTCCTACGAGCAGTACTTC
TRBJ1-6 TRBV10-3 - - 13 CAIQGYNNSPLHF TGTGCCATCCAGGGATATAATAATTCACCCCTCCACTTT
TRBJ2-3 TRBV7-3 - - 15 CASSLSRGQFDTQYF TGTGCCAGCAGCTTATCTCGTGGGCAGTTTGATACGCAGTATTTT
TRBJ1-4 TRBV3-1/TRBV3-2 - - 13 CASSQGSSEKLFF TGTGCCAGCAGCCAGGGGTCATCCGAAAAACTGTTTTTT
TRBJ1-2 TRBV6-1 - TRBD1 17 CASSDMDRALPNYGYTF TGTGCCAGCAGTGACATGGACAGGGCCCTTCCTAACTATGGCTACACCTTC
TRBJ2-7 TRBV6-5 - - 15 CASSYSSRGGYEQYF TGTGCCAGCAGTTACTCTAGCAGGGGAGGCTACGAGCAGTACTTC
TRBJ1-2 TRBV30 - - 10 CAWANYGYTF TGTGCCTGGGCTAACTATGGCTACACCTTC
TRBJ2-3 TRBV30 - - 12 CAWKWVADTQYF TGTGCCTGGAAATGGGTTGCAGATACGCAGTATTTT
TRBJ1-1 TRBV20-1 - - 11 CSAKEDFEAFF TGCAGTGCTAAAGAGGACTTTGAAGCTTTCTTT
TRBJ1-6 TRBV6-5 - - 15 CASSYGEPYNSPLHF TGTGCCAGCAGTTACGGGGAGCCTTATAATTCACCCCTCCACTTT
TRBJ1-6 TRBV10-3 - TRBD1 13 CAPSGQGAPPLHF TGTGCCCCATCGGGGCAGGGGGCTCCACCCCTCCACTTT
TRBJ2-1 TRBV19 - - 14 CASNWGKGFNEQFF TGTGCCAGTAATTGGGGGAAGGGGTTCAATGAGCAGTTCTTC
TRBJ2-3 TRBV5-1 - - 14 CASSLPVPTDTQYF TGCGCCAGCAGCTTACCGGTCCCCACAGATACGCAGTATTTT
TRBJ1-1 TRBV7-9 - - 14 CASSFSGLDTEAFF TGTGCCAGCAGCTTTTCGGGTTTGGACACTGAAGCTTTCTTT
TRBJ1-6 TRBV5-3 once TRBD1 15 CARNLRDRDNSPLHF TGTGCCAGAAACCTCCGGGACAGGGATAATTCACCCCTCCACTTT
TRBJ1-6 TRBV5-8 - - 15 CASRILGRGNSPLHF TGTGCCAGCAGAATACTGGGACGGGGAAATTCACCCCTCCACTTT
TRBJ1-1 TRBV11-2 - - 15 CASSPVLGPATEAFF TGTGCCAGCAGCCCGGTTTTAGGGCCTGCCACTGAAGCTTTCTTT
TRBJ1-5 TRBV9 - - 15 CASSVAAAGNQPQHF TGTGCCAGCAGCGTAGCTGCGGCAGGAAATCAGCCCCAGCATTTT
TRBJ1-5 TRBV10-2 - TRBD1 16 CASSDRRGQGFQPQHF TGCGCCAGCAGTGACAGAAGGGGACAGGGATTTCAGCCCCAGCATTTT
TRBJ1-1 TRBV20-1 - - 11 CSARPQSEAFF TGCAGTGCTAGGCCACAGTCTGAAGCTTTCTTT
TRBJ2-2 TRBV11-2 - TRBD2 14 CASSFWEGPGELFF TGTGCCAGCAGCTTTTGGGAGGGTCCCGGGGAGCTGTTTTTT
TRBJ1-1 TRBV28 - - 14 CASSQPTSNTEAFF TGTGCCAGCAGCCAACCGACCTCGAACACTGAAGCTTTCTTT
TRBJ2-5 TRBV2 - TRBD2 17 CATRRGTSGGAQETQYF TGTGCCACTAGAAGGGGTACTAGCGGGGGAGCCCAAGAGACCCAGTACTTC
TRBJ2-3 TRBV9 - TRBD2 16 CASNPGTSGGADTQYF TGTGCCAGCAACCCGGGAACTAGCGGGGGGGCAGATACGCAGTATTTT
TRBJ2-5 TRBV28 - - 12 CASSLLRDNKYF TGTGCCAGCAGTCTCCTCAGAGACAATAAGTACTTC
TRBJ2-3 TRBV6-5 - - 16 CASSYGGARGGDTQYF TGTGCCAGCAGTTACGGCGGGGCCCGGGGCGGAGATACGCAGTATTTT
TRBJ2-7 TRBV18 - - 14 CASSLYRDPYEQYF TGTGCCAGCTCTCTTTACAGGGATCCCTACGAGCAGTACTTC
TRBJ1-5 TRBV19 - - 15 CASSISAGDSQPQHF TGTGCCAGTAGTATTTCGGCAGGGGATAGCCAGCCCCAGCATTTT
TRBJ1-1 TRBV3-1/TRBV3-2 - - 15 CASSLLTGMNTEAFF TGTGCCAGCAGCCTGCTGACAGGTATGAACACTGAAGCTTTCTTT
TRBJ1-2 TRBV2 - TRBD1 15 CASSQRQGSNYGYTF TGTGCCAGCAGCCAAAGACAGGGATCTAACTATGGCTACACCTTC
TRBJ1-3 TRBV30 - - 16 CAWTPPGGLSGNTIYF TGTGCCTGGACCCCTCCGGGGGGCCTCTCTGGAAACACCATATATTTT